These T cell receptor beta chains were read from a single sample in a study of beta chain features in type 1 diabetes. This table comes from immunoSEQ multiplex PCR, and its TCRdb copy is limited to in-frame clones, with some not included. Of over 40,000 clones in the sample, about 51% are singletons; the top ten hold 2.1%. Material: Tregs from blood. The receptors were sampled from a woman under 30 in good health. The CDR3 runs from the conserved cysteine through the conserved F or W. The D gene is left open where the match is weak. Size tells how often a clone was seen (once, few, many) or the class of an expanded clone, and some rows leave it out.

TRBD2	TRBV5-6	.	TRBJ2-5	CASSLPGLGTEETQYF	TGTGCCAGCAGCTTACCGGGACTAGGCACCGAAGAGACCCAGTACTTC
.	TRBV10-1	few	TRBJ2-1	CASSVNQGNEQFF	TGCGCCAGCAGTGTAAATCAGGGCAATGAGCAGTTCTTC
TRBD1	TRBV28	few	TRBJ1-5	CASSPSGTVSNQPQHF	TGTGCCAGCAGTCCCTCCGGGACAGTTAGCAATCAGCCCCAGCATTTT
.	TRBV2	few	TRBJ2-1	CASSGRERGFALFF	TGTGCCAGCAGTGGCAGGGAAAGGGGTTTTGCCCTTTTCTTC
.	TRBV29-1	.	TRBJ2-3	CSVPPLTGVALDTQYF	TGCAGCGTTCCCCCGCTCACGGGGGTCGCGTTAGATACGCAGTATTTT
TRBD1	TRBV2	.	TRBJ2-4	CASSDRGRGTKNIQYF	TGTGCCAGCAGTGACAGGGGGCGCGGGACCAAAAACATTCAGTACTTC
.	TRBV11-3	.	TRBJ2-1	CASSKNRDIYNEQFF	TGTGCCAGCAGCAAAAACCGGGACATTTACAATGAGCAGTTCTTC
.	TRBV9	.	TRBJ2-5	CASSVGARQGTEETQYF	TGTGCCAGCAGCGTAGGGGCTCGGCAGGGCACGGAAGAGACCCAGTACTTC
.	TRBV6-6	few	TRBJ1-2	CASKIHGRFTNYGYTF	TGTGCCAGCAAGATACACGGGAGGTTTACTAACTATGGCTACACCTTC
TRBD2	TRBV5-1	.	TRBJ2-3	CASSSRTSGRVDTQYF	TGCGCCAGCAGCTCGCGGACTAGCGGGAGGGTAGATACGCAGTATTTT
TRBD1	TRBV11-2	.	TRBJ2-1	CASSSDRGEYEQFF	TGTGCCAGCAGCTCCGACAGGGGGGAATATGAGCAGTTCTTC
TRBD2	TRBV6-6	.	TRBJ2-1	CASSPIAGGEQFF	TGTGCCAGCAGTCCTATAGCGGGAGGTGAGCAGTTCTTC
.	TRBV11-2	few	TRBJ1-1	CASSQSFQDRKAFF	TGTGCCAGCAGCCAATCCTTTCAGGATCGAAAAGCTTTCTTT
TRBD1	TRBV30	.	TRBJ1-1	CAWRGQGAATEAFF	TGTGCCTGGAGAGGACAGGGGGCGGCAACTGAAGCTTTCTTT
TRBD2	TRBV30	.	TRBJ2-5	CAWRLAGVETQYF	TGTGCCTGGAGACTAGCGGGAGTAGAGACCCAGTACTTC
.	TRBV27	.	TRBJ2-7	CASSFWRLEGEQYF	TGTGCCAGCAGTTTTTGGCGCCTTGAGGGCGAGCAGTACTTC
TRBD1	TRBV5-1	.	TRBJ1-1	CASSWTDRGNTEAFF	TGCGCCAGCAGCTGGACCGACAGGGGGAACACTGAAGCTTTCTTT
TRBD1	TRBV27	.	TRBJ2-5	CASSLKTGTGGTKQETQYF	TGTGCCAGCAGTCTCAAAACTGGGACAGGGGGGACCAAACAAGAGACCCAGTACTTC
.	TRBV30	.	TRBJ1-3	CAWGGGNTIYF	TGTGCCTGGGGCGGTGGAAACACCATATATTTT
.	TRBV28	.	TRBJ2-7	CASRPDRIEQYF	TGTGCCAGCAGGCCTGACAGAATAGAGCAGTACTTC
.	TRBV28	.	TRBJ2-7	CAVIAATYEQYF	TGTGCCGTAATAGCGGCCACCTACGAGCAGTACTTC
.	TRBV5-1	.	TRBJ2-2	CASTFGGNANTGELFF	TGCGCCAGCACGTTTGGGGGGAACGCGAACACCGGGGAGCTGTTTTTT
.	TRBV19	.	TRBJ1-2	CASSIRSHGYTF	TGTGCCAGTAGTATCCGGTCTCATGGCTACACCTTC
TRBD1	TRBV5-4	few	TRBJ2-5	CASRPGQGQETQYF	TGTGCCAGCAGGCCGGGACAGGGGCAAGAGACCCAGTACTTC
TRBD2	TRBV5-1	.	TRBJ2-5	CASSLAVGTSGGSETQYF	TGCGCCAGCAGCTTGGCCGTGGGGACTAGCGGGGGATCGGAGACCCAGTACTTC
TRBD1	TRBV29-1	few	TRBJ2-1	CSVEGEGQANQQFF	TGCAGCGTTGAAGGAGAGGGACAGGCGAACCAGCAGTTCTTC
TRBD1	TRBV2	.	TRBJ2-7	CASSHQFGRDSSYEQYF	TGTGCCAGCAGTCACCAATTTGGCCGGGACAGCTCCTACGAGCAGTACTTC
.	TRBV28	.	TRBJ1-5	CASSLRPGQPQHF	TGTGCCAGCAGTTTGAGGCCGGGGCAGCCCCAGCATTTT
.	TRBV7-2	few	TRBJ2-1	CASSPHSGGGYEQFF	TGTGCCAGCAGTCCTCATAGCGGAGGTGGCTATGAGCAGTTCTTC
.	TRBV29-1	.	TRBJ2-3	CSVSSREGTDTQYF	TGCAGCGTTTCTTCCAGGGAGGGCACAGATACGCAGTATTTT
.	TRBV30	.	TRBJ1-2	CAWTPPARGTANYGYTF	TGTGCCTGGACTCCCCCAGCGAGAGGAACGGCTAACTATGGCTACACCTTC
.	TRBV7-9	few	TRBJ1-5	CASSQDLQQPQHF	TGTGCCAGCAGCCAAGACTTACAACAGCCCCAGCATTTT
TRBD1	TRBV30	few	TRBJ2-5	CAWDRGLQETQYF	TGTGCCTGGGACAGGGGACTCCAAGAGACCCAGTACTTC
TRBD1	TRBV29-1	.	TRBJ2-7	CSVGSTGGSYEQYF	TGCAGCGTAGGAAGCACAGGGGGCTCGTACGAGCAGTACTTC
TRBD1	TRBV9	.	TRBJ2-3	CASSRWDSNTDTQYF	TGTGCCAGCAGCCGCTGGGACAGCAACACAGATACGCAGTATTTT
TRBD2	TRBV5-4	.	TRBJ2-1	CASSSTGTSGRYNEQFF	TGTGCCAGCAGCTCGACTGGCACTAGCGGGAGATACAATGAGCAGTTCTTC
TRBD2	TRBV10-3	.	TRBJ2-1	CATGTSGTPEQFF	TGTGCCACAGGGACTAGCGGGACGCCTGAGCAGTTCTTC
TRBD1	TRBV28	few	TRBJ1-2	CASSLYHRGAYGYTF	TGTGCCAGCAGTTTATATCACAGGGGGGCCTATGGCTACACCTTC